This TCR beta chain was sequenced during a study of shared clonotypes between healthy human individuals. Germline trimming cut 10 bases from V and 3 bases from J; bases unmatched to any gene: 5. Germline V CDR1 and CDR2: MNHNY, SVGAGI (reference sequence). The CDR3 length is 13 residues. Repertoires were generated with immunoSEQ multiplex PCR, while TCRdb's copy carries only in-frame clones and drops some. The sample carries about 480,000 clones, less than 85% recorded once. The source material was PBMCs. The rearrangement uses TRBV6-6 and TRBJ2-5; 10 nucleotides line up with TRBD2. This clonotype was obtained from a woman between 40 and 55 years old in good health. Some clones in this sample may be carry-over from other donors' samples. CDR3 protein: CATKAGGKETQYF. The CDR3 DNA reads TGTGCCACCAAAGCGGGAGGGAAAGAGACCCAGTACTTC.